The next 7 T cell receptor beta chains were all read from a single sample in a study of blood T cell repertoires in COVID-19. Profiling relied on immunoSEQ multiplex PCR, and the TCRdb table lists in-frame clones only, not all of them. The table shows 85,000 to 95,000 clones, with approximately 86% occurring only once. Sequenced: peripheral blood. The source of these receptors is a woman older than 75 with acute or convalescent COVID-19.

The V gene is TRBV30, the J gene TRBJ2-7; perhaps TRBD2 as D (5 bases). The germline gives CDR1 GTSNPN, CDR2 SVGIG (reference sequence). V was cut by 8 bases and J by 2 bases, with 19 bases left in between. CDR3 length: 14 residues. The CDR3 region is CALRRAGPTYEQYF. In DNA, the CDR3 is TGTGCCCTCCGGCGGGCAGGCCCCACCTACGAGCAGTACTTC.

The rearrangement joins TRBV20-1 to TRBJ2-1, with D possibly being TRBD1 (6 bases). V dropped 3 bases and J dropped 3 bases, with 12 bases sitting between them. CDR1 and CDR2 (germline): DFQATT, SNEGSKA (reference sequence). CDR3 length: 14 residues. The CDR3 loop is CSASRGTNYNEQFF. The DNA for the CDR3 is TGCAGTGCTAGTAGGGGGACCAACTACAATGAGCAGTTCTTC.

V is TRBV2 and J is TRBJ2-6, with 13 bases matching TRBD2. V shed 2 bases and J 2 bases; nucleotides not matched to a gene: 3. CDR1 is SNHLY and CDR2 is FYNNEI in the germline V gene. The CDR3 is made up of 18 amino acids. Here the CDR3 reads CASSEWGTSGAGANVLTF. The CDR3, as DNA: TGTGCCAGCAGTGAATGGGGGACTAGCGGGGCTGGGGCCAACGTCCTGACTTTC. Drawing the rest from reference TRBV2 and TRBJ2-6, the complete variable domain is EPEVTQTPSHQVTQMGQEVILRCVPISNHLYFYWYRQILGQKVEFLVSFYNNEISEKSEIFDDQFSVERPDGSNFTLKIRSTKLEDSAMYFCASSEWGTSGAGANVLTFGAGSRLTVL.

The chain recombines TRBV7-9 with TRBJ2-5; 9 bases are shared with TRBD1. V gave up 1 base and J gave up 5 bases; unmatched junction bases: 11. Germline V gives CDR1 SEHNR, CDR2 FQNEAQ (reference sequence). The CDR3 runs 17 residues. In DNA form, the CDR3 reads TGTGCCAGCAGCTTAGGCGTAGGGACAGGGATGGATGAGACCCAGTACTTC. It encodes CASSLGVGTGMDETQYF.

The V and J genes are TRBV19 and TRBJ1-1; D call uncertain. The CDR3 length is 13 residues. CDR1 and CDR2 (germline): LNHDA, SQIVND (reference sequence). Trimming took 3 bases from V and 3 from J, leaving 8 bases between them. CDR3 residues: CASSISVDTEAFF. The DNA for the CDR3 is TGTGCCAGTAGTATTTCAGTGGACACTGAAGCTTTCTTT.

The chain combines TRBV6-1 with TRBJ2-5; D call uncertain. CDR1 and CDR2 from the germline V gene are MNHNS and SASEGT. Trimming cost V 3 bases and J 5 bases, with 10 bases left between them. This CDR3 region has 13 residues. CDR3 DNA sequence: TGTGCCAGCAGTGATGTAGTCCGGGAGACCCAGTACTTC. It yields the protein CASSDVVRETQYF.

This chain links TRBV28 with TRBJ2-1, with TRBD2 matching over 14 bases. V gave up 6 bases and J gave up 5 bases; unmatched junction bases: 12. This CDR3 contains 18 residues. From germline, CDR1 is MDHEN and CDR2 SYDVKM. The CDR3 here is CASRYRTSGGHRDNEQFF. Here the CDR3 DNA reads TGTGCCAGCAGGTACAGGACTAGCGGGGGGCATAGGGACAATGAGCAGTTCTTC.